This TCR beta chain was obtained from a study of blood T cell repertoires in COVID-19. Germline CDR1 is LGHNA and CDR2 is YSLEER. The CDR3 has 15 amino acids. V was trimmed by 0 bases and J by 9 bases, leaving 15 bases between them. Sequencing was performed with immunoSEQ multiplex PCR; in TCRdb, only in-frame clones are kept and a portion is missing. Of about 120,000 clones in the sample, 88% were seen once. This clone was found many times. The chain is built from TRBV4-3 and TRBJ2-1; TRBD2 is a possible D gene (5 bases). This clonotype was sampled from a woman between 45 and 65 years old with active or convalescent COVID-19. Sequencing was performed on peripheral blood. CDR3 nucleotide sequence: TGCGCCAGCAGCCAAGATCCAGGCGGAGGCCCTGAGCAGTTCTTC. Its protein product is CASSQDPGGGPEQFF.